The present T cell receptor beta chain was sequenced within a study of PD-1 blockade in classical Hodgkin lymphoma. All trial patients relapsed after autologous stem cell transplantation. Thawed PBMCs yielded CD4+ T cells through magnetic negative selection. Complete response, partial response or progressive disease constituted the best responses recorded. Study-wide results and limits: Complete responders possessed baseline diversity comparable to newly diagnosed patients. According to reports, newly diagnosed patients had lower baseline TCR diversity than healthy donors, and relapsed/refractory patients had lower baseline TCR diversity still.

This table comes from immunoSEQ multiplex PCR, and its TCRdb copy is limited to in-frame clones, with some not included. The sample comprises about 9,100 clones, 74% of which are singletons, and less than 5% rests with the top ten. Points on this clone: What it binds is unknown.

The source is a human donor with classical Hodgkin lymphoma. The starting material was CD4+ T cells from blood, obtained at baseline.

In nucleotides, the CDR3 is TGTGCCAGCAGCTTAGACAGGGCAACCTACGAGCAGTACTTC. As protein: CASSLDRATYEQYF. This chain connects TRBV7-9 to TRBJ2-7, with D perhaps matching TRBD1 (6 bases). The CDR3 extends over 14 amino acids. V was trimmed by 1 base and J by 2 bases, leaving 9 bases between them. Germline CDR1 SEHNR, CDR2 FQNEAQ (reference sequence).